This T cell receptor beta chain derives from a study of blood T cell repertoires in COVID-19. Study information: The United States, Italy and Spain provided the acute and convalescent COVID-19 samples.

Germline V CDR1 and CDR2: KGHDR, SFDVKD. With 4 bases removed from V and 4 bases from J, the gap between germline ends came to 13 bases. The CDR3 is 15 residues long. Produced via immunoSEQ multiplex PCR; TCRdb's table is partial and in-frame only. This table holds some 96,000 clones, about 80% found once. Sequencing was performed on peripheral blood. This sequence was found in a man between 65 and 79 years old with active or convalescent COVID-19. This rearrangement joins TRBV24-1 to TRBJ1-5; the D gene is possibly TRBD1 (5 bases). CDR3 sequence (DNA): TGTGCCACCAGTGACTCTGGGGCTCCTAATCAGCCCCAGCATTTT. It codes for CATSDSGAPNQPQHF.